The present T cell receptor beta chain was sequenced within a study of blood T cells in healthy people across ages. Sample-barcoded 5' priming and a J-beta primer mix drove a second PCR of roughly 7 to 11 cycles. In TCRdb, the 5' RACE reads were re-called with MiXCR into one record per CDR3 protein. This sample has some 1,000,000 distinct CDR3 sequences; under 30% occur once, and the top ten carry less than 0.75%. Germline lookup yields CDR1 SQVTM and CDR2 ANQGSEA. CDR3 length: 16 amino acids. The ends lost 0 bases at V and 5 bases at J; junction bases unmatched: 6. This clonotype was seen more than once but under ten times. This sample also belongs to another study, concerning T cells of mothers and their children.

Sequenced input: blood. The rearrangement uses TRBV29-1 and TRBJ2-2; 10 nucleotides align to TRBD1. This sequence originates from a girl aged 2 to 10 in good health. CDR3 amino acids: CSVEDIGTGETGELFF. CDR3 DNA sequence: TGCAGCGTTGAAGATATCGGGACAGGGGAGACCGGGGAGCTGTTTTTT.